This entry describes one TCR beta chain. The germline CDR1 and CDR2 sequences are SGHRS and YFSETQ. CDR3 length equals 15 residues. With V trimmed by 4 bases and J by 4 bases, 8 bases remained unmatched. These data originate in a study of blood T cell repertoires in COVID-19. Study-level background: In each case, the material was cDNA or gDNA derived from T cells, B-cell-depleted T cells, or PBMCs.

The protocol was immunoSEQ multiplex PCR, while the TCRdb copy is restricted to in-frame clones and leaves out a portion. The sample includes hundreds of thousands of clones, approximately 88% of them seen just once. Allocation to cohorts depended on clinical history reported by the participants. Sample: PBMCs or T cells enriched from blood (not recorded which). The J gene is TRBJ1-2, the V gene TRBV5-1; 9 bases line up with TRBD1. This TCR was sampled from a woman between 25 and 40 years old with acute COVID-19. The CDR3 nucleotides read TGCGCCAGCAGCGGAACAGGGGGCCTTGGCTATGGCTACACCTTC. This codes for CASSGTGGLGYGYTF.